The 23 T cell receptor beta chains reported below all come from one sample, sequenced in a study of T cell repertoires in cytomegalovirus infection. TCRdb recomputed calls from the reads with MiXCR, one row per CDR3 protein. Among roughly 630,000 distinct CDR3 sequences listed, roughly 24% were seen once. The sample consisted of CD8+ T cells from PBMCs. The receptors originated from a human donor in good health (CMV status not recorded). Some clones in this sample may be carry-over from other donors' samples.

The chain has TRBV20-1 and TRBJ2-1; tentatively, D is TRBD1 or TRBD2 (5 bases each). The V and J ends lost 6 bases and 3 bases respectively, with 12 bases between them. This CDR3 comprises 13 residues. In germline, CDR1 is DFQATT, CDR2 SNEGSKA (reference sequence). CDR3 coding DNA: TGCAGTGCCCCCGAGGGGATCTACAATGAGCAGTTCTTC. This encodes CSAPEGIYNEQFF.

This clonotype was seen a few times. This chain links TRBV27 with TRBJ2-1, with no clear D. This CDR3 is built from 13 residues. The V gene lost 5 bases and the J gene lost 6 bases, with 11 bases spanning the gap. Germline V CDR1 and CDR2: MNHEY, SMNVEV (reference sequence). The CDR3 sequence is CASSPNLGNEQFF. The CDR3 DNA is TGTGCCAGCAGTCCTAACCTAGGCAATGAGCAGTTCTTC.

The genes are TRBV28 and TRBJ1-1, with TRBD1 as a possible D gene (5 bases). Looked up from germline, CDR1 is MDHEN and CDR2 is SYDVKM. Trimming removed 6 bases at V and 3 bases at J, with 11 bases between. This CDR3 spans 13 amino acids. The CDR3 sequence is CASRRGVYTEAFF. CDR3 DNA sequence: TGTGCCAGCAGGCGAGGGGTCTACACTGAAGCTTTCTTT.

Points on this clonotype: At one end, the junction sequence differs from germline, possibly due to a read error. The rearrangement joins TRBV6-2 or TRBV6-3 to TRBJ2-1; D is unresolved. The CDR3 spans 12 residues. Germline CDR1 is MNHEY and CDR2 is SVGEGT. CDR3 in DNA: TGTGTCAGCAGTTATAAGTACAATGAGCAGTTCTTC. Encoded protein: CVSSYKYNEQFF.

This clonotype was observed many times. V is TRBV7-2 and J is TRBJ2-1; 10 bases are a match to TRBD2. V gave up 1 base and J gave up 7 bases; unmatched junction bases: 10. This CDR3 contains 17 residues. CDR1 is SGHTA and CDR2 is FQGNSA in the germline V gene. CDR3 in amino acids: CASSLVSALAGENEQFF. CDR3 nucleotide sequence: TGTGCCAGCAGCTTAGTTTCCGCGCTAGCGGGGGAGAATGAGCAGTTCTTC.

This clonotype was picked up a small number of times. The CDR3 loop is CASSRIATENTEAFF. In DNA form, the CDR3 reads TGTGCCAGCAGCCGGATAGCGACAGAGAACACTGAAGCTTTCTTT. The rearrangement uses TRBV7-9 and TRBJ1-1, with a tentative D call TRBD1 (5 bases). Germline-derived CDR1 and CDR2 are SEHNR and FQNEAQ (reference sequence). V dropped 5 bases and J dropped 1 base, with 14 bases sitting between them. This CDR3 has 15 residues.

This clonotype was seen ten or more times. The rearrangement links TRBV7-2 to TRBJ1-1; D gene ambiguous. CDR1 and CDR2 from the germline V gene are SGHTA and FQGNSA. The CDR3 has 12 residues. V was shortened by 2 bases and J by 1 base, with 2 bases between the two germline ends. Here the CDR3 DNA reads TGTGCCAGCAGCTTAACGAACACTGAAGCTTTCTTT. Its translation: CASSLTNTEAFF.

The table lists this clonotype with a few counts. This chain links TRBV6-6 with TRBJ2-5, with D hard to call. V lost 0 bases, J lost 2 bases, and 7 bases lay in between. The V gene's germline CDR1 is MNHNY and CDR2 SVGAGI (reference sequence). This CDR3 comprises 14 residues. The CDR3 region has the DNA TGTGCCAGCAGTTACTCGCAACTGCAAGAGACCCAGTACTTC. As protein: CASSYSQLQETQYF.

There are a few counts of this clonotype. V gene TRBV28 combines with J gene TRBJ2-3; 14 bases are a match to TRBD2. This CDR3 spans 18 amino acids. The J segment lost 3 bases and the V segment lost 4 bases, leaving 9 bases of the junction unmatched. Germline V CDR1 and CDR2: MDHEN, SYDVKM. The CDR3 is CASSWPRTSGGTTDTQYF. The CDR3 DNA is TGTGCCAGCAGTTGGCCCCGGACTAGCGGGGGGACAACAGATACGCAGTATTTT. Together with reference TRBV28 and TRBJ2-3, the CDR3 gives the full variable domain: DVKVTQSSRYLVKRTGEKVFLECVQDMDHENMFWYRQDPGLGLRLIYFSYDVKMKEKGDIPEGYSVSREKKERFSLILESASTNQTSMYLCASSWPRTSGGTTDTQYFGPGTRLTVL.

A single count supports this clonotype. The CDR3 DNA is TGTGCCAGCACCCCTCGGGGGAACAATCAGCCCCAGCATTTT. Protein product: CASTPRGNNQPQHF. The J gene is TRBJ1-5, the V gene TRBV6-2 or TRBV6-3; a possible D gene is TRBD1 (5 bases). The CDR3 covers 14 residues. Germline values: CDR1 MNHEY, CDR2 SVGEGT. The V gene lost 7 bases and the J gene lost 3 bases, with 13 bases spanning the gap.

Details on this clonotype: A much larger clonotype is one base distant, so this may be a read error. This chain joins TRBV4-1 and TRBJ2-1; no clear D gene. Germline lookup yields CDR1 MGHRA and CDR2 YSYEKL. The CDR3 runs 11 residues. CDR3 loop: CANSHYNEQFF. The DNA of the CDR3 is TGCGCCAACAGCCATTACAATGAGCAGTTCTTC.

There are many counts of this clonotype. The V gene is TRBV28, the J gene TRBJ1-5, with TRBD1 as a possible D gene (5 bases). This CDR3 has 18 amino acids. Germline V gives CDR1 MDHEN, CDR2 SYDVKM. V shed 8 bases and J shed 0 bases, with 23 bases lying between them. The CDR3 protein is CASGYDRQIWDSNQPQHF. As DNA, the CDR3 is TGTGCCAGCGGGTACGACAGACAAATATGGGATAGCAATCAGCCCCAGCATTTT.

The rearrangement joins TRBV12-3 or TRBV12-4 to TRBJ2-5, with D possibly matching TRBD2 (7 bases). V was shortened by 2 bases and J by 4 bases, with 17 bases between the two germline ends. The CDR3 runs to 16 residues. The chain's CDR3 is CASSLTGPGGSETQYF. In DNA, the CDR3 is TGTGCCAGCAGTTTAACAGGCCCGGGGGGCTCAGAGACCCAGTACTTC.

Of note for this clonotype: Being one base from a much bigger clone, this may be a read error. This chain joins TRBV7-4 and TRBJ2-3, with 9 bases fitting TRBD1. Germline V CDR1 and CDR2: SGHVT, SQSDAQ. This CDR3 region has 15 residues. The chain's CDR3 is CVSSRWTGVPDTQYF. The CDR3 DNA follows: TGTGTCAGCAGCCGATGGACAGGGGTCCCAGATACGCAGTATTTT.

V is TRBV5-5 and J is TRBJ1-5; TRBD1 might be the D (6 bases). Per the germline V gene, CDR1 is SGHKS and CDR2 is YYEKEE (reference sequence). The CDR3 contains 15 residues. Trimming stripped 6 bases from V and 4 bases from J, with 17 bases between. DNA for the CDR3: TGTGCCAGCACCCACAATACAGGGACGAATCAGCCCCAGCATTTT. It encodes CASTHNTGTNQPQHF.

This clonotype was observed once. The V and J genes are TRBV20-1 and TRBJ1-6; the D gene is possibly TRBD1 (6 bases). Trimming removed 4 bases at V and 6 bases at J, with 13 bases between. CDR3 size: 14 residues. Germline lookup yields CDR1 DFQATT and CDR2 SNEGSKA (reference sequence). The CDR3 DNA follows: TGCAGTGCTAACTCGGACAGAGTTAATTCACCCCTCCACTTT. Amino acids: CSANSDRVNSPLHF.

J is TRBJ2-1 and V is TRBV12-5; 8 bases match TRBD1. The CDR3 contains 15 residues. Germline V lookup: CDR1 LGHNT, CDR2 FRNRAP. With 1 base clipped from V and 9 bases from J, the junction kept 8 bases outside the gene matches. The CDR3 sequence: CASGLETGGSGEQFF. For the CDR3, the DNA is TGTGCTAGTGGTTTGGAAACAGGGGGGAGCGGTGAGCAGTTCTTC.

This clonotype was counted at least ten times. The chain employs TRBV7-2 and TRBJ1-2; perhaps TRBD1 as D (5 bases). Trimming shortened V by 2 bases and J by 2 bases, and 9 bases separated the two germline ends. CDR3 length: 14 residues. Germline V gene data show CDR1 as SGHTA and CDR2 as FQGNSA. CDR3 DNA: TGTGCCAGCAGCTTATCGGGGGACAACTATGGCTACACCTTC. The encoded protein is CASSLSGDNYGYTF.

This clonotype was counted many times. V is TRBV12-5 and J is TRBJ2-7, with D possibly matching TRBD1 (6 bases). Germline lookup yields CDR1 LGHNT and CDR2 FRNRAP. V lost 3 bases to trimming and J lost 1 base, with 19 bases between them. The CDR3 loop spans 17 amino acids. The CDR3 here is CASGFLSGTRASYEQYF. CDR3 in DNA: TGTGCTAGTGGTTTCCTCTCCGGGACACGGGCTTCCTACGAGCAGTACTTC. The full variable domain, its missing parts supplied by reference TRBV12-5 and TRBJ2-7, is DARVTQTPRHKVTEMGQEVTMRCQPILGHNTVFWYRQTMMQGLELLAYFRNRAPLDDSGMPKDRFSAEMPDATLATLKIQPSEPRDSAVYFCASGFLSGTRASYEQYFGPGTRLTVT.

The chain joins TRBV7-9 to TRBJ1-2; TRBD1 matches at 7 bases. This CDR3 is built from 15 residues. Germline V gene data show CDR1 as SEHNR and CDR2 as FQNEAQ (reference sequence). V lost 0 bases, J lost 5 bases, and 6 bases stayed unmatched. The DNA of the CDR3 is TGTGCCAGCAGCTTAGCCGCACCGGGACAGTATGGCTACACCTTC. It encodes CASSLAAPGQYGYTF.

This clonotype was detected a few times. The chain recombines TRBV28 with TRBJ2-7; D is possibly TRBD2 (5 bases). Trimming cost V 5 bases and J 4 bases, with 15 bases left between them. Germline values: CDR1 MDHEN, CDR2 SYDVKM. CDR3 length: 14 amino acids. CDR3 in DNA: TGTGCCAGCAGTACCCCGGCGGGCGGTTACGAGCAGTACGTC. Translated, it gives CASSTPAGGYEQYV.

This chain uses TRBV4-1 with TRBJ2-2; the D gene could be TRBD1 or TRBD2 (5 bases each). V was clipped by 0 bases and J by 6 bases, with 20 bases between them. CDR1 and CDR2 (germline): MGHRA, YSYEKL. The CDR3 has 18 residues. The CDR3 sequence: CASSQDSYGGVGPGELFF. The CDR3 bases are TGCGCCAGCAGCCAAGATTCATATGGGGGAGTAGGGCCCGGGGAGCTGTTTTTT.

The CDR3 nucleotides read TGTGCCAGCAGCTTAATACGGCGGGGGGTCGGAGATGAGCAGTTCTTC. This codes for CASSLIRRGVGDEQFF. The chain recombines TRBV7-9 with TRBJ2-1; 8 positions agree with TRBD2. This CDR3 region has 16 residues. Looked up from germline, CDR1 is SEHNR and CDR2 is FQNEAQ (reference sequence). Losses at the gene ends were 2 bases for V and 8 bases for J; bases not matched to a gene: 11.